Shown below are 30 T cell receptor beta chains from a single sample sequenced in a study of blood T cell repertoires in COVID-19. Repertoires were generated with immunoSEQ multiplex PCR, while TCRdb's copy carries only in-frame clones and drops some. This table holds about 49,000 clones, around four fifths found once. The specimen sequenced was peripheral blood. The receptors derive from a woman in her fifties or sixties with acute or convalescent COVID-19.

The sample holds a few counts of this clone. DNA for the CDR3: TGTGCCAGTAGACAGGGACAACTGAACACTGAAGCTTTCTTT. Protein product: CASRQGQLNTEAFF. The rearrangement uses TRBV19 and TRBJ1-1; TRBD1 might be the D (6 bases). Germline CDR1 is LNHDA and CDR2 is SQIVND (reference sequence). The V and J ends lost 6 bases and 0 bases respectively, with 11 bases between them. The CDR3 sequence is 14 residues long.

This clone came up a few times. The J gene is TRBJ2-1, the V gene TRBV10-2; a weak D match, TRBD2 (6 bases). There are 17 residues in the CDR3. The germline V and J ends were trimmed by 2 bases and 5 bases, with 19 bases remaining between them. CDR1 WSHSY and CDR2 SAAADI come from the germline V gene. The DNA for the CDR3 is TGCGCCAGCAGTGAGGGAGGCGTGACGGGAGTCAACAATGAGCAGTTCTTC. Translated, it gives CASSEGGVTGVNNEQFF.

This clone was detected once. This chain joins TRBV6-6 and TRBJ1-1; tentatively, D is TRBD1 (6 bases). Germline lookup yields CDR1 MNHNY and CDR2 SVGAGI (reference sequence). The CDR3 loop spans 13 amino acids. With 7 bases removed from V and 0 bases from J, the gap between germline ends came to 9 bases. CDR3 in amino acids: CASTQGMNTEAFF. DNA of the CDR3: TGTGCCAGCACGCAGGGGATGAACACTGAAGCTTTCTTT.

V and J are TRBV28 and TRBJ1-5; D is possibly TRBD1 (5 bases). Per germline, CDR1 MDHEN and CDR2 SYDVKM. The CDR3 runs to 14 residues. V gave up 5 bases and J gave up 4 bases, with 12 bases separating them. Written as DNA, the CDR3 is TGTGCCAGCAGTCTGACCGGGGGGAATCAGCCCCAGCATTTT. Translated, it gives CASSLTGGNQPQHF. Full variable domain (outside the CDR3, taken from reference TRBV28 and TRBJ1-5): DVKVTQSSRYLVKRTGEKVFLECVQDMDHENMFWYRQDPGLGLRLIYFSYDVKMKEKGDIPEGYSVSREKKERFSLILESASTNQTSMYLCASSLTGGNQPQHFGDGTRLSIL.

This chain connects TRBV5-1 to TRBJ1-2, with unresolved D. Germline CDR1 is SGHRS and CDR2 is YFSETQ. Between the trimmed V and J ends, which lost 0 bases and 2 bases, there was a span of 8 bases. The CDR3 length is 14 residues. The CDR3 region is CASSLDSPNYGYTF. The CDR3 DNA sequence: TGCGCCAGCAGCTTGGACAGCCCAAACTATGGCTACACCTTC.

The rearrangement links TRBV9 to TRBJ2-1, with 9 bases matching TRBD2. CDR1 is SGDLS and CDR2 is YYNGEE in the germline V gene. V shed 0 bases, J shed 0 bases, and the junction held 10 bases outside the gene matches. This CDR3 is 19 amino acids long. DNA for the CDR3: TGTGCCAGCAGCGTAGGGGCTAGCGGGGTCCTTAGCTCCTACAATGAGCAGTTCTTC. This gives the protein CASSVGASGVLSSYNEQFF.

The CDR3 DNA follows: TGCGCAGCCAGGGGGGACTACGAGCAGTACTTC. The encoded protein is CAARGDYEQYF. V is TRBV29-1 and J is TRBJ2-7, with D tentatively TRBD1 (7 bases). The germline V gene encodes CDR1 SQVTM and CDR2 ANQGSEA. The CDR3 loop spans 11 amino acids.

This chain connects TRBV3-1 (or the pseudogene TRBV3-2) to TRBJ1-1; TRBD1 matches at 8 bases. The CDR3 sequence is 13 residues long. Losses at the gene ends were 4 bases for V and 7 bases for J; bases not matched to a gene: 5. The germline gives CDR1 LGHDT, CDR2 YNNKEL (reference sequence). The CDR3 spells CASSPPGQDEAFF. The DNA for the CDR3 is TGTGCCAGCAGCCCCCCGGGACAGGATGAAGCTTTCTTT.

The chain carries TRBV18 and TRBJ1-6; D is possibly TRBD1 (6 bases). The CDR3 spans 15 residues. Germline V gives CDR1 KGHSH, CDR2 LQKENI. Between the trimmed V and J ends, which lost 3 bases and 6 bases, there was a span of 12 bases. The chain's CDR3 is CASSPRTVSNSPLHF. The CDR3 region has the DNA TGTGCCAGCTCACCTAGGACAGTCTCTAATTCACCCCTCCACTTT. The full variable domain, completed using reference TRBV18 and TRBJ1-6, is NAGVMQNPRHLVRRRGQEARLRCSPMKGHSHVYWYRQLPEEGLKFMVYLQKENIIDESGMPKERFSAEFPKEGPSILRIQQVVRGDSAAYFCASSPRTVSNSPLHFGNGTRLTVT.

The chain has TRBV2 and TRBJ2-6; tentative D call: TRBD2 (6 bases). Trimming took off 7 bases at V and 0 bases at J, with 10 bases between the two ends. This CDR3 comprises 15 residues. From germline, CDR1 is SNHLY and CDR2 FYNNEI. In DNA form, the CDR3 reads TGTGCCAGCAACGGGGGTGGCTCTGGGGCCAACGTCCTGACTTTC. It codes for CASNGGGSGANVLTF.

CDR3 loop: CASSLFQYTDTQYF. CDR3 nucleotide sequence: TGTGCCAGCAGCTTATTCCAGTACACAGATACGCAGTATTTT. The V and J genes are TRBV7-2 and TRBJ2-3; no firm D call. The CDR3 has 14 amino acids. V lost 2 bases, J lost 2 bases, and 8 bases lay in between. Germline V gene sequence: CDR1 SGHTA, CDR2 FQGNSA.

V usage is TRBV19 and J usage is TRBJ2-2; 8 bases agree with TRBD2. The trim removed 7 bases at V and 6 bases at J, leaving 13 bases unmatched. The CDR3 has 16 residues. The germline V gene has CDR1 LNHDA and CDR2 SQIVND (reference sequence). The CDR3 spells CASIGVRAGVAGELFF. For the CDR3, the DNA is TGTGCCAGTATTGGAGTCCGAGCGGGAGTTGCCGGGGAGCTGTTTTTT. Complete variable domain (other parts from reference TRBV19 and TRBJ2-2): DGGITQSPKYLFRKEGQNVTLSCEQNLNHDAMYWYRQDPGQGLRLIYYSQIVNDFQKGDIAEGYSVSREKKESFPLTVTSAQKNPTAFYLCASIGVRAGVAGELFFGEGSRLTVL.

V usage is TRBV5-1 and J usage is TRBJ1-4; D is perhaps TRBD1 (5 bases). CDR1 and CDR2 from the germline V gene are SGHRS and YFSETQ. V shed 0 bases and J shed 7 bases, with 13 bases lying between them. CDR3 length: 15 amino acids. CDR3 amino acids: CASSLGQQVIEKLFF. Written as DNA, the CDR3 is TGCGCCAGCAGCTTGGGTCAACAGGTCATTGAAAAACTGTTTTTT.

V and J are TRBV7-8 and TRBJ1-2; possible D gene TRBD1, 5 bases. Trimming pared 2 bases from V and 2 bases from J, leaving 15 bases between. Germline V gives CDR1 SGHVS, CDR2 FQNEAQ. The CDR3 covers 16 residues. The CDR3 bases are TGTGCCAGCAGCTTACGTGGAGGGGTCAAGAACTATGGCTACACCTTC. Amino acids: CASSLRGGVKNYGYTF.

The chain employs TRBV19 and TRBJ2-2, with TRBD2 matching 11 bases. This CDR3 has 18 residues. CDR1 and CDR2 (germline): LNHDA, SQIVND (reference sequence). V trimming: 2 bases; J trimming: 4 bases; junction bases outside the gene matches: 9. CDR3 DNA sequence: TGTGCCAGTAGTATATTCCTCCTAGCGGGAGGTGGCACCGGGGAGCTGTTTTTT. It translates to CASSIFLLAGGGTGELFF.

The V call is TRBV5-3, the J call TRBJ1-2, with D perhaps matching TRBD1 (5 bases). TRBV5-3 is labeled an ORF, and its function is uncertain. Trimming left V 4 bases short and J 0 bases short, with 19 bases between. The CDR3 has 17 amino acids. CDR3: CARSRTRYRPANYGYTF. CDR3 sequence (DNA): TGTGCCAGAAGCAGGACACGGTACAGGCCGGCTAACTATGGCTACACCTTC.

This clone was detected once. The rearrangement links TRBV4-1 to TRBJ2-1, with D unresolved. Germline V gene lookup returns CDR1 MGHRA and CDR2 YSYEKL. The length of the CDR3 is 14 residues. Trimming pared 2 bases from V and 8 bases from J, leaving 13 bases between. The CDR3 nucleotides read TGCGCCAGCAGCCAACAAGCATCCAACGATGAGCAGTTCTTC. Encoded protein: CASSQQASNDEQFF.

On this clone: This specimen includes other DNA sequences encoding the same CDR3. V and J are TRBV5-1 and TRBJ2-1; 9 bases line up with TRBD1. V dropped 3 bases and J dropped 6; count of bases not matched to a gene: 7. Per germline, CDR1 SGHRS and CDR2 YFSETQ. CDR3 length equals 15 residues. CDR3 bases: TGCGCCAGCAGCTGGGGGGACAGGGCCGGCAATGAGCAGTTCTTC. Amino acid sequence: CASSWGDRAGNEQFF.

The chain uses TRBV4-1 and TRBJ2-3, with 7 bases lining up with TRBD2. CDR3 length: 14 residues. Germline loops: CDR1 MGHRA, CDR2 YSYEKL. J was trimmed by 4 bases and V by 6 bases; bases with no gene match: 7. The CDR3 is CASRGTTRPDTQYF. The CDR3 DNA reads as TGCGCCAGCAGAGGGACTACTAGGCCAGATACGCAGTATTTT.

V gene TRBV11-2 combines with J gene TRBJ2-5, with 8 bases lining up with TRBD1. V dropped 1 base and J dropped 8; count of bases not matched to a gene: 12. The germline gives CDR1 SGHAT, CDR2 FQNNGV. The CDR3 contains 16 residues. The CDR3 DNA reads as TGTGCCAGCAGCTTAGTCACAGGGGGAAGGTCGGGAACCCAGTACTTC. It specifies CASSLVTGGRSGTQYF.

This clone appeared a single time. The chain employs TRBV6-1 and TRBJ1-5; weak D call: TRBD1 (5 bases). CDR3 length equals 15 residues. V shed 1 base and J shed 6 bases, with 13 bases lying between them. Germline V lookup: CDR1 MNHNS, CDR2 SASEGT. The CDR3 sequence: CASSEGRAGSQPQHF. CDR3 in DNA: TGTGCCAGCAGTGAAGGTCGGGCAGGGTCTCAGCCCCAGCATTTT.

The V gene is TRBV27, the J gene TRBJ2-1; TRBD2 agrees at 11 bases. Germline lookup yields CDR1 MNHEY and CDR2 SMNVEV (reference sequence). CDR3 length equals 15 residues. V shed 2 bases, J shed 5 bases, and the junction held 2 bases outside the gene matches. The CDR3 reads CASSLRLAGNNEQFF. CDR3 in DNA: TGTGCCAGCAGTTTACGACTAGCGGGAAACAATGAGCAGTTCTTC.

The rearrangement uses TRBV4-2 and TRBJ2-7; the match to TRBD1 covers 12 bases. Germline CDR1 LGHNA, CDR2 YNFKEQ. Germline trimming cut 5 bases from V and 2 bases from J; bases unmatched to any gene: 4. This CDR3 has 15 amino acids. DNA of the CDR3: TGTGCCAGCAGCGAGGGACAGGGGGCCGCCTACGAGCAGTACTTC. Its translation: CASSEGQGAAYEQYF.

The chain uses TRBV20-1 and TRBJ2-1; 8 bases map to TRBD2. Per the germline V gene, CDR1 is DFQATT and CDR2 is SNEGSKA (reference sequence). The CDR3 covers 15 residues. The V gene end was trimmed by 3 bases and the J gene end by 9 bases; junction bases not matched to a gene: 13. In DNA, the CDR3 is TGCAGTGCTAGTGTTCCCAGCGGGGGAATTGGTGAGCAGTTCTTC. Its protein is CSASVPSGGIGEQFF.

CDR3 region: CASSPWDRGHSGNTIYF. CDR3 nucleotide sequence: TGTGCCAGCAGCCCATGGGACAGGGGGCACTCTGGAAACACCATATATTTT. This chain connects TRBV7-9 to TRBJ1-3; 12 bases are shared with TRBD1. CDR1 SEHNR and CDR2 FQNEAQ come from the germline V gene (reference sequence). V was pared by 5 bases and J by 0 bases, with 5 bases of the junction left unmatched. The CDR3 covers 17 residues.

V usage is TRBV28 and J usage is TRBJ1-5, with D uncertain. Trimming removed 11 bases at V and 2 bases at J, with 16 bases between. Looked up from germline, CDR1 is MDHEN and CDR2 is SYDVKM. The CDR3 has 14 residues. The CDR3 sequence is CASAVRRGNQPQHF. CDR3 DNA sequence: TGTGCCTCAGCGGTCAGACGGGGCAATCAGCCCCAGCATTTT.

The chain recombines TRBV5-1 with TRBJ2-7, with D perhaps matching TRBD1 (5 bases). The CDR3 spans 12 residues. CDR1 is SGHRS and CDR2 is YFSETQ in the germline V gene. V was shortened by 4 bases and J by 5 bases, with 10 bases between the two germline ends. The CDR3 sequence: CASSQGGHEQYF. For the CDR3, the DNA is TGCGCCAGCAGCCAGGGTGGTCACGAGCAGTACTTC. Drawing the rest from reference TRBV5-1 and TRBJ2-7, the complete variable domain is KAGVTQTPRYLIKTRGQQVTLSCSPISGHRSVSWYQQTPGQGLQFLFEYFSETQRNKGNFPGRFSGRQFSNSRSEMNVSTLELGDSALYLCASSQGGHEQYFGPGTRLTVT.

The rearrangement joins TRBV6-6 to TRBJ2-7; 7 positions agree with TRBD1. V shed 8 bases and J 2 bases; nucleotides not matched to a gene: 9. Germline V gene lookup returns CDR1 MNHNY and CDR2 SVGAGI (reference sequence). CDR3 length equals 14 residues. The CDR3 sequence is CASVKGGHPYEQYF. In DNA, the CDR3 is TGTGCCAGCGTTAAAGGGGGCCATCCCTACGAGCAGTACTTC.

The rearrangement links TRBV24-1 to TRBJ2-3, with 8 nucleotides matching TRBD2. The CDR3 is made up of 16 amino acids. Germline assignment: CDR1 KGHDR and CDR2 SFDVKD. With V trimmed by 4 bases and J by 5 bases, 10 bases remained unmatched. The CDR3, as DNA: TGTGCCACCAGTGACCGGCGGGGGGTCGGCAGAGATACGCAGTATTTT. This gives the protein CATSDRRGVGRDTQYF.

The V gene is TRBV11-2, the J gene TRBJ1-1; D might be TRBD1 (6 bases). This CDR3 is 12 amino acids long. V lost 8 bases to trimming and J lost 5 bases, with 12 bases between them. The germline CDR1 and CDR2 sequences are SGHAT and FQNNGV. The CDR3, as DNA: TGTGCCAGCGGTCAGGGGCGGACTGAAGCTTTCTTT. Residues: CASGQGRTEAFF.